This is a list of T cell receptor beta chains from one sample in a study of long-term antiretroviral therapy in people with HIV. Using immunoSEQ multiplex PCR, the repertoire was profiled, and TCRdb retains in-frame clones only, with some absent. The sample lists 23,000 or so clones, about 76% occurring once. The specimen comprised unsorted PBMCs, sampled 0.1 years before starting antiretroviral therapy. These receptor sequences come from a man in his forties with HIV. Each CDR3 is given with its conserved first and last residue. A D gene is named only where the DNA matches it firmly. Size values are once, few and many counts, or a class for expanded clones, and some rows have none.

CDR3 DNA: TGTGCCAGCTCACCAAGGGAGACCCAGTACTTC
CDR3 protein: CASSPRETQYF
clone size: few
D gene: NA
V gene: TRBV18
J gene: TRBJ2-5

CDR3 DNA: TGTGCCAGCAGCCCGGACGCGCTGAACTATGGCTACACCTTC
CDR3 protein: CASSPDALNYGYTF
clone size: once
D gene: NA
V gene: TRBV28
J gene: TRBJ1-2

CDR3 DNA: TGTGCCAGCAGTGAAGCATACATTTCCTATGGCTACACCTTC
CDR3 protein: CASSEAYISYGYTF
clone size: NA
D gene: NA
V gene: TRBV2
J gene: TRBJ1-2

CDR3 DNA: TGTGCCAGCTCACCATCGATAAATGAGCAGTTCTTC
CDR3 protein: CASSPSINEQFF
clone size: once
D gene: NA
V gene: TRBV18
J gene: TRBJ2-1

CDR3 DNA: TGTGCCAGCAGCCCACGACTAGCGGGAGACCCCGGGGAGCTGTTTTTT
CDR3 protein: CASSPRLAGDPGELFF
clone size: NA
D gene: TRBD2
V gene: TRBV7-2
J gene: TRBJ2-2

CDR3 DNA: TGTGCCAGTACGGGGGGAGGGAATAGCAATCAGCCCCAGCATTTT
CDR3 protein: CASTGGGNSNQPQHF
clone size: NA
D gene: NA
V gene: TRBV19
J gene: TRBJ1-5

CDR3 DNA: TGTGCCAGTAGGAGGGACTTCAGCTCTGGAAACACCATATATTTT
CDR3 protein: CASRRDFSSGNTIYF
clone size: NA
D gene: NA
V gene: TRBV19
J gene: TRBJ1-3

CDR3 DNA: TGTGCCAGCCGGGACGCTCCGTCGAAGACCCAGTACTTC
CDR3 protein: CASRDAPSKTQYF
clone size: NA
D gene: NA
V gene: TRBV27
J gene: TRBJ2-5

CDR3 DNA: TGCGCCAGCAGCCCATCGGGCCACTCCTACGAGCAGTACTTC
CDR3 protein: CASSPSGHSYEQYF
clone size: NA
D gene: NA
V gene: TRBV5-1
J gene: TRBJ2-7

CDR3 DNA: TGTGCCAGCAGCCCCCTGCAGGGGGCAAGGAGCACTGAAGCTTTCTTT
CDR3 protein: CASSPLQGARSTEAFF
clone size: NA
D gene: TRBD1
V gene: TRBV28
J gene: TRBJ1-1

CDR3 DNA: TGTGCCAGCAGCCAAACAGGGGCGGGCGAGCAGTACTTC
CDR3 protein: CASSQTGAGEQYF
clone size: NA
D gene: TRBD1
V gene: TRBV7-9
J gene: TRBJ2-7

CDR3 DNA: TGTGCTAGTGGTTTGGGAGGGAGGACTGAAGCTTTCTTT
CDR3 protein: CASGLGGRTEAFF
clone size: NA
D gene: NA
V gene: TRBV12-5
J gene: TRBJ1-1